Detailed here is one T cell receptor (beta chain). The data were obtained in a study of blood T cell repertoires in COVID-19. Study details: Sources were T cells, B-cell-depleted T cells, or PBMCs; the material itself was cDNA or gDNA.

The V and J ends lost 4 bases and 4 bases, in that order; junction bases with no gene match: 3. The CDR3 contains 15 residues. Germline V CDR1 and CDR2: SGHNT, YYREEE (reference sequence). Clones were sequenced by immunoSEQ multiplex PCR, and TCRdb holds only the in-frame ones, with some missing. The table has 200,000 or so clones, 89% seen once; the top ten hold roughly 6.5%. The chain combines TRBV5-4 with TRBJ2-1, with 12 nucleotides matching TRBD2. Sample: peripheral blood. This receptor was identified in a man aged 55 to 70 who had recovered from COVID-19. The CDR3: CASSKTSGGYNEQFF. The CDR3 DNA reads TGTGCCAGCAGCAAGACTAGCGGGGGTTACAATGAGCAGTTCTTC.